These 22 T cell receptor beta chains were all obtained from the same sample, sequenced in a study of cytomegalovirus exposure and HLA in healthy donors. The PCR employed 60 Vbeta primers together with 13 Jbeta primers. Clones were read by immunoSEQ multiplex PCR, and TCRdb kept only the in-frame ones, dropping some. The top ten hold around a tenth of the sample, which has 40,000 to 55,000 clones, 72% seen once. The sequenced material came from PBMCs. The receptors were sampled from a woman in her forties or fifties in good health and CMV-seronegative.

This clone has just one count. The V call is TRBV19, the J call TRBJ2-3, with 8 nucleotides matching TRBD2. After removal of 6 bases from V and 4 bases from J, the junction contained 0 bases not matched to a gene. This CDR3 is built from 12 residues. Germline CDR1 reads LNHDA; CDR2 reads SQIVND (reference sequence). The CDR3 region is CASRRGADTQYF. CDR3 coding DNA: TGTGCCAGTAGGCGGGGGGCAGATACGCAGTATTTT.

V is TRBV29-1 and J is TRBJ1-4; D gene unclear. The CDR3 has 11 amino acids. Trimming removed 6 bases at V and 7 bases at J, with 9 bases between. Per the germline V gene, CDR1 is SQVTM and CDR2 is ANQGSEA. The CDR3 protein is CSVGGGEKLFF. DNA of the CDR3: TGCAGCGTGGGAGGCGGTGAAAAACTGTTTTTT.

This clone was observed a handful of times. The chain recombines TRBV28 with TRBJ2-5; 11 bases fit TRBD1. Per germline, CDR1 MDHEN and CDR2 SYDVKM. The length of the CDR3 is 15 residues. Losses at the gene ends were 7 bases for V and 5 bases for J; bases not matched to a gene: 9. The CDR3 region has the DNA TGTGCCAGCACCCCGGACAGGGGGCAGGACGAGACCCAGTACTTC. Translating it yields CASTPDRGQDETQYF.

This clone has only a few counts. This rearrangement joins TRBV4-2 to TRBJ2-3; TRBD2 matches 9 bases. The junction had 6 bases not matched to a gene; V was cut back by 1 base and J by 4 bases. This CDR3 comprises 16 residues. Per germline, CDR1 LGHNA and CDR2 YNFKEQ. The CDR3 DNA sequence: TGTGCCAGCAGCCAAGCAGTGGTAGCGGGGGCAGATACGCAGTATTTT. Its translation: CASSQAVVAGADTQYF.

The V gene is TRBV30, the J gene TRBJ2-1; 14 bases are shared with TRBD2. The CDR3 totals 16 residues. The germline CDR1 and CDR2 sequences are GTSNPN and SVGIG (reference sequence). The J segment lost 0 bases and the V segment lost 5 bases, leaving 3 bases of the junction unmatched. In DNA form, the CDR3 reads TGTGCCTGGGGGGGGACTAGCGGGAGCTCCTACAATGAGCAGTTCTTC. Translated, it gives CAWGGTSGSSYNEQFF.

In its sample, this clone was seen a few times. CDR3 sequence reads: CASSQDRGTGSEKLFF. CDR3 DNA sequence: TGCGCCAGCAGCCAAGATCGAGGGACAGGTAGTGAAAAACTGTTTTTT. V gene TRBV4-1 combines with J gene TRBJ1-4; 8 nucleotides align to TRBD1. The CDR3 totals 16 residues. Germline CDR1 reads MGHRA; CDR2 reads YSYEKL. V gave up 0 bases and J gave up 7 bases; unmatched junction bases: 7.

The rearrangement links TRBV7-2 to TRBJ2-1, with D possibly being TRBD2 (6 bases). Germline V gene sequence: CDR1 SGHTA, CDR2 FQGNSA. This CDR3 is 12 amino acids long. V was shortened by 4 bases and J by 6 bases, with 7 bases between the two germline ends. In DNA, the CDR3 is TGTGCCAGCAGCTGGAGGGCCAATGAGCAGTTCTTC. It specifies CASSWRANEQFF.

The chain employs TRBV29-1 and TRBJ1-2, with 10 bases that match TRBD1. The CDR3 runs to 13 residues. Looked up from germline, CDR1 is SQVTM and CDR2 is ANQGSEA. The J segment lost 5 bases and the V segment lost 3 bases, leaving 3 bases of the junction unmatched. The CDR3: CSVEGQGWYGYTF. As DNA, the CDR3 is TGCAGCGTTGAGGGACAGGGGTGGTATGGCTACACCTTC.

J is TRBJ1-6 and V is TRBV28; D is possibly TRBD1 (6 bases). Looked up from germline, CDR1 is MDHEN and CDR2 is SYDVKM. The V and J ends lost 5 bases and 1 base respectively, with 9 bases between them. The CDR3 is made up of 15 amino acids. The CDR3 nucleotides are TGTGCCAGCAGTGAGGGGGTTTCCTATAATTCACCCCTCCACTTT. Its translation is CASSEGVSYNSPLHF.

The V gene is TRBV11-2, the J gene TRBJ2-1, with D possibly TRBD2 on 5 matching bases. CDR1 is SGHAT and CDR2 is FQNNGV in the germline V gene. This CDR3 spans 16 amino acids. The V gene lost 6 bases and the J gene lost 0 bases, with 15 bases spanning the gap. CDR3 DNA sequence: TGTGCCAGCAGATCCCCCGGACTTCGCTCCTACAATGAGCAGTTCTTC. This encodes CASRSPGLRSYNEQFF.

V is TRBV10-3 and J is TRBJ2-3, with no clear D. The CDR3 is 13 residues long. Germline V CDR1 and CDR2: ENHRY, SYGVKD. V shed 7 bases and J shed 0 bases, with 8 bases lying between them. DNA for the CDR3: TGTGCCATCACCCCCGGGAGCACAGATACGCAGTATTTT. This codes for CAITPGSTDTQYF.

V is TRBV19 and J is TRBJ1-5; tentative D call: TRBD1 (5 bases). Germline lookup yields CDR1 LNHDA and CDR2 SQIVND (reference sequence). This CDR3 is 17 amino acids long. The V end was cut by 3 bases, the J end by 0 bases, with 15 bases between. In DNA, the CDR3 is TGTGCCAGTAGTATGAACAGGCCTGAATTTAGCAATCAGCCCCAGCATTTT. Its protein is CASSMNRPEFSNQPQHF.

The rearrangement uses TRBV7-9 and TRBJ1-2; no definite D call. Germline V gives CDR1 SEHNR, CDR2 FQNEAQ (reference sequence). Trimming removed 1 base at V and 5 bases at J, with 11 bases between. CDR3 length: 14 residues. CDR3 sequence: CASSLGGELYGYTF. The CDR3 coding sequence is TGTGCCAGCAGCTTAGGAGGTGAGCTTTATGGCTACACCTTC.

This chain uses TRBV6-1 with TRBJ1-5; D not resolved. Trimming took 1 base from V and 3 from J, leaving 7 bases between them. The germline CDR1 and CDR2 sequences are MNHNS and SASEGT. The CDR3 runs to 14 residues. The CDR3 loop reads CASSEGQNNQPQHF. Here the CDR3 DNA reads TGTGCCAGCAGTGAAGGGCAGAACAATCAGCCCCAGCATTTT.

This chain joins TRBV4-2 and TRBJ1-1; possibly TRBD1 for D (5 bases). The length of the CDR3 is 14 residues. Germline V gene lookup returns CDR1 LGHNA and CDR2 YNFKEQ. V gave up 0 bases and J gave up 7 bases, with 12 bases separating them. The CDR3 protein is CASSQDSGGNEAFF. The DNA for the CDR3 is TGTGCCAGCAGCCAAGATTCGGGGGGTAATGAAGCTTTCTTT.

J is TRBJ1-2 and V is TRBV7-2; the D gene is possibly TRBD1 (6 bases). Germline CDR1 SGHTA, CDR2 FQGNSA. Trimming took off 6 bases at V and 3 bases at J, with 14 bases between the two ends. CDR3 length: 14 amino acids. CDR3 nucleotide sequence: TGTGCCAGCAGGCTTCGCAGGGGCGACTATGGCTACACCTTC. Residues: CASRLRRGDYGYTF.

The rearrangement uses TRBV9 and TRBJ1-2; TRBD1 might be the D (6 bases). The CDR3 totals 15 residues. CDR1 SGDLS and CDR2 YYNGEE come from the germline V gene. The V end lost 0 bases, the J end lost 2 bases, and 11 bases lay between the germline ends. Here the CDR3 DNA reads TGTGCCAGCAGCGTAGGGGCAGGGGACAACTATGGCTACACCTTC. Translated: CASSVGAGDNYGYTF.

V is TRBV5-8 and J is TRBJ2-7; D gene ambiguous. Trimming left V 4 bases short and J 0 bases short, with 5 bases between. CDR3 length: 12 residues. Germline lookup yields CDR1 SGHTS and CDR2 YDEGEE. The CDR3 is CASSMSSYEQYF. The CDR3 DNA reads as TGTGCCAGCAGCATGAGCTCCTACGAGCAGTACTTC.

The chain has TRBV7-3 and TRBJ2-2; the match to TRBD1 covers 7 bases. The J segment lost 6 bases and the V segment lost 5 bases, leaving 9 bases of the junction unmatched. Germline V gene sequence: CDR1 SGHTA, CDR2 FQGTGA. This CDR3 region has 15 residues. CDR3: CASSLGQEYPGELFF. As DNA, the CDR3 is TGTGCCAGCAGCCTAGGACAGGAGTACCCCGGGGAGCTGTTTTTT.

This clone was seen more than once but under ten times. The chain links TRBV30 to TRBJ1-5; 7 nucleotides line up with TRBD1. Trimming removed 2 bases from V and 7 bases from J; junction bases left unmatched: 5. The CDR3 contains 13 residues. Germline loops: CDR1 GTSNPN, CDR2 SVGIG (reference sequence). The CDR3 nucleotides read TGTGCCTGGAGTAGCCGGACAGGCCAGCCCCAGCATTTT. This codes for CAWSSRTGQPQHF.

DNA of the CDR3: TGTGCCAGCAGTGGATTACAACGCGGCTACACCTTC. It translates to CASSGLQRGYTF. The V and J genes are TRBV25-1 and TRBJ1-2; the D is unclear. The CDR3 consists of 12 residues. From germline, CDR1 is MGHDK and CDR2 SYGVNS. The V and J ends lost 4 bases and 8 bases respectively, with 11 bases between them.

The chain carries TRBV5-1 and TRBJ2-7; 10 bases match TRBD2. This CDR3 is 18 amino acids long. With V trimmed by 5 bases and J by 7 bases, 21 bases remained unmatched. Germline-derived CDR1 and CDR2 are SGHRS and YFSETQ. CDR3 residues: CASRTQGLAKRRGWEQYF. CDR3 DNA sequence: TGCGCCAGCAGGACCCAGGGACTAGCGAAGCGGCGGGGTTGGGAGCAGTACTTC.